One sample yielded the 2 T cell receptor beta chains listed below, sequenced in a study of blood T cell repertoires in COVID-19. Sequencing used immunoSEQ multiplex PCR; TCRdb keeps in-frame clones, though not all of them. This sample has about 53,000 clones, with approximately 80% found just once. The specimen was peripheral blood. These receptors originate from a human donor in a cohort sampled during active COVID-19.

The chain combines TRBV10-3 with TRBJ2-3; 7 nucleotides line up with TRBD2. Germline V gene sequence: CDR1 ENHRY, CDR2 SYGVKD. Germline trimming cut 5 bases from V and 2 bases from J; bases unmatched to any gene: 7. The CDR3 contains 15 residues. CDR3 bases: TGTGCCATCAGTCTGGGGAGCGGGGTCACAGATACGCAGTATTTT. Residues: CAISLGSGVTDTQYF.

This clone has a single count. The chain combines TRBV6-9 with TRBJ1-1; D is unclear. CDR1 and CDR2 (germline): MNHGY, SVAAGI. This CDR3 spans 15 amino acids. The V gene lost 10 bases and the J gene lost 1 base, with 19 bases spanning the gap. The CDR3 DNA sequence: TGTGCCACCGACCGGCCGGGAAAGGGGAACACTGAAGCTTTCTTT. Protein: CATDRPGKGNTEAFF.